This TCR beta chain was identified during a study of T cells in Graves' hyperthyroidism and ophthalmopathy (dated by TCRdb to between 2018 and 2020). Looking at the study overall: Peripheral blood was sampled at the time of initial diagnosis, prior to any treatment. To identify TCR V-J signatures that set the groups apart, the researchers used a discovery cohort of approximately 98 patients, made up of approximately 43 with Graves' ophthalmopathy and around 58 with stable Graves' hyperthyroidism. Prospective prediction of ophthalmopathy was tested in an independent validation cohort of approximately 18 hyperthyroidism patients and around 16 patients who later progressed to ophthalmopathy. The 75 to 100 discovery patients were divided at random into training and test sets in a 7:3 ratio. The study also compared thyroid tissue and blood T-cell repertoires from five or six Graves' hyperthyroidism patients. After blood sampling, hyperthyroidism patients were treated with methimazole at a starting dose of 30 mg daily, and ophthalmopathy patients were treated with high-dose intravenous methylprednisolone. According to the paper, TCR Vbeta CDR3 sequencing was carried out on 135 peripheral blood samples, which came from fewer than 50 ophthalmopathy, some 73 hyperthyroidism and roughly 17 progressor patients.

Broad study findings and their caveats: During validation, the model predicted progression to ophthalmopathy a median of around 6 months ahead of onset, with roughly 65% sensitivity and roughly 75% specificity. A model built on a 13 V-J signature distinguished ophthalmopathy from stable hyperthyroidism, reaching roughly 88% sensitivity and approximately 83% specificity in cross-validation and 80%/75% in testing. Sample size was not statistically predetermined, and investigators were not blinded to group allocation. Blood samples also contained most of the expanded thyroid clonotypes (frequency above 0.001), which suggests that blood repertoires may reflect thyroid immune responses.

The germline V gene supplies CDR1 SQVTM and CDR2 ANQGSEA. V is shortened by 4 bases, J by 7 bases, and the region joining them spans 11 bases. The CDR3 has 11 amino acids, counting the end cysteine and phenylalanine. The DNA shown is the 33-base CDR3, in frame from base 1. Concerning this clonotype itself: Its antigen is unknown. No qualities accompany the bases; no much larger clone lies one base away.

Hyperthyroidism patients were newly diagnosed, had a disease duration of under 2 months, and were aged 18 to 65 years. Exclusion was applied to patients with uncontrolled infections, other autoimmune diseases, pregnancy or lactation. Diagnoses were based on clinical symptoms, serum thyroxine and TRAb, thyroid ultrasound and orbital computed tomography. Blood from progressor patients was collected at the time of first diagnosis with hyperthyroidism, before any ophthalmopathy symptoms had appeared. PBMCs were separated from over 9 ml of fresh peripheral blood using Ficoll-Paque density gradient centrifugation. Progressor patients were defined as those initially diagnosed with Graves' hyperthyroidism in whom ophthalmopathy developed during follow-up. Trizol reagent was used to extract total RNA, and RNA quality was then checked on an Agilent 2100 Bioanalyzer. The TCR beta CDR3 regions were amplified from RNA transcripts. A first-round RT-PCR of the TCR CDR3 used the HTBI primer set with the Qiagen OneStep RT-PCR kit. Libraries were constructed in a second round of multiplex PCR, after which size selection and purification were carried out. Sequencing of the libraries was done on an Illumina HiSeq2000 using paired-end 100 bp reads. The study's own analysis went as follows. SOAPnuke was used to process the raw data, removing reads that contained adapters or uncalled bases, had a mean Phred below 15, or lacked an exact match to the constant primer or identifier. COPE v1.2.5 was used to merge high-quality paired reads, and clonotypes were defined as unique nucleotide sequences. MiTCR v1.1 was used to align clonotypes to the IMGT TRBV, TRBD and TRBJ reference segments. The analysis included only V-J combinations with a frequency above 0.0001, which together covered approximately 99% of the repertoires. A TCS score was defined as the ratio between F50 (clonal expansion) and ExV (chaos), using BLOSUM62-based TCRdist between CDR3 peptides within each V-J. Welch's t-statistics and random forest reduced approximately 520 V-J features to 10 to 15, which were used in a naive Bayes classifier (R e1071). TCRdb passed the public sequencing reads through fastp at Q25 and MiXCR, retaining productive beta sequences. A single entry per CDR3 protein holds the most common genes and DNA from its merged rows. TCRdb, not the authors, supplied the V and J calls. Across this sample there are around 340,000 distinct CDR3 sequences, with 17% seen only once. Approximately 30% of the sample is held by the ten biggest clonotypes.

This sequence was found in a woman aged 25 to 39 with Graves' hyperthyroidism that later progressed to Graves' ophthalmopathy. Recombination joined TRBV29-1 with TRBJ2-7; a tentative D call is TRBD2 (5 bases match). Sequenced material: blood. The base sequence is TGCAGCGTTGTTTCGGGATTGGAGCAGTACTTC. Translated, this is CSVVSGLEQYF.